This is a list of T cell receptor beta chains from one sample in a study of human T cells and chemical hapten exposure. TCRdb fed the RACE reads into MiXCR, producing one record per CDR3 protein. The profile covers some 42,000 distinct CDR3 sequences, with 8.9% appearing a single time and 14% to 15% taken by the ten largest. The sequences come from whole blood, collected in connection with sensitization to the hapten diphenylcyclopropenone (DPC). These receptors all stem from a woman aged 40 to 50 with alopecia areata. Some clones in this sample may be carry-over from other donors' samples. Both conserved end residues are part of each CDR3. The order of the fields is clone size, J gene, D gene, V gene, CDR3 protein, CDR3 DNA. The D gene is left open where the match is weak. The size field is filled for only some rows; it gives once, few, many or a size class.

>many|TRBJ2-5|.|TRBV20-1
CSASHQETQYF
TGCAGTGCTAGTCACCAAGAGACCCAGTACTTC
>.|TRBJ2-3|TRBD1|TRBV12-3/TRBV12-4
CASSFFVGTGEADTQYF
TGTGCCAGCAGTTTCTTCGTTGGGACAGGGGAGGCAGATACGCAGTATTTT
>few|TRBJ1-1|.|TRBV7-9
CASSLVPNTEAFF
TGTGCCAGCAGCTTAGTTCCGAACACTGAAGCTTTCTTT
>many|TRBJ1-1|.|TRBV14
CASSRGIEAFF
TGTGCCAGCAGCCGAGGAATTGAAGCTTTCTTT
>.|TRBJ2-2|.|TRBV5-1
CASRLYLTGELFF
TGCGCCAGCAGACTTTACTTGACCGGGGAGCTGTTTTTT
>many|TRBJ1-6|TRBD1|TRBV12-3/TRBV12-4
CASRDRAGSPLHF
TGTGCCAGCAGAGACAGGGCCGGATCACCCCTCCACTTT
>.|TRBJ1-1|.|TRBV4-3
CASSQDRLNRVAEAFF
TGCGCCAGCAGCCAAGACCGGTTGAACAGGGTGGCTGAAGCTTTCTTT
>many|TRBJ2-1|.|TRBV7-9
CASSLVENEQFF
TGTGCCAGCAGCTTAGTGGAGAATGAGCAGTTCTTC
>many|TRBJ2-3|TRBD2|TRBV6-2/TRBV6-3
CASSPGGVAGSRDTQYF
TGTGCCAGCAGCCCGGGAGGGGTAGCGGGGAGCCGAGATACGCAGTATTTT
>many|TRBJ1-5|TRBD1|TRBV20-1
CSATPGQGDQPQHF
TGCAGTGCAACGCCGGGACAGGGTGATCAGCCCCAGCATTTT
>.|TRBJ2-7|TRBD1|TRBV5-1
CASSLTGQGYEQYF
TGCGCCAGCAGCTTGACAGGACAGGGCTACGAGCAGTACTTC
>many|TRBJ1-4|.|TRBV7-6
CARGRKPEKLFF
TGTGCGCGGGGGAGGAAACCAGAAAAACTGTTTTTT
>many|TRBJ1-5|.|TRBV29-1
CSVVEGDQPQHF
TGCAGCGTTGTAGAAGGGGATCAGCCCCAGCATTTT
>many|TRBJ1-4|TRBD1|TRBV5-4
CASSLKGQGFNEKLFF
TGTGCCAGCAGCTTGAAGGGACAGGGGTTTAATGAAAAACTGTTTTTT
>many|TRBJ2-5|.|TRBV24-1
CATSDWGEKTQYF
TGTGCCACCAGTGATTGGGGCGAAAAGACCCAGTACTTC
>many|TRBJ2-3|TRBD2|TRBV30
CAWSSGRGSGTDTQYF
TGTGCCTGGAGTTCGGGGCGGGGGAGCGGCACAGATACGCAGTATTTT
>many|TRBJ2-3|.|TRBV5-1
CASSLKEGYTQYF
TGCGCCAGCAGCCTAAAAGAGGGTTATACGCAGTATTTT
>many|TRBJ2-5|.|TRBV27
CASSFSLAETQYF
TGTGCCAGCAGTTTCTCCCTCGCAGAGACCCAGTACTTC
>many|TRBJ1-1|.|TRBV3-1
CASRANSRNTEAFF
TGTGCCAGCAGGGCAAACTCACGCAACACTGAAGCTTTCTTT
>.|TRBJ2-3|TRBD2|TRBV9
CASSSTGTSVADTQYF
TGTGCCAGCAGCTCCACCGGGACTAGCGTTGCAGATACGCAGTATTTT
>many|TRBJ1-1|.|TRBV18
CASSPPVAGNTEAFF
TGTGCCAGCTCACCACCGGTAGCCGGGAACACTGAAGCTTTCTTT
>many|TRBJ1-4|.|TRBV20-1
CSARDPGVVSEKLFF
TGCAGTGCTAGAGATCCTGGGGTAGTCAGTGAAAAACTGTTTTTT
>many|TRBJ2-3|.|TRBV20-1
CSARDQGGTQYF
TGCAGTGCTAGAGATCAGGGTGGTACGCAGTATTTT
>many|TRBJ1-2|.|TRBV13
CASSLIPNYGYTF
TGTGCCAGCAGCTTAATACCGAACTATGGCTACACCTTC
>.|TRBJ2-7|TRBD1|TRBV29-1
CSVARTGPYEQYF
TGCAGCGTCGCCCGGACAGGGCCCTACGAGCAGTACTTC
>many|TRBJ2-1|TRBD1|TRBV7-9
CASSFPGQGAGEQFF
TGTGCCAGCAGCTTCCCGGGACAGGGGGCGGGTGAGCAGTTCTTC